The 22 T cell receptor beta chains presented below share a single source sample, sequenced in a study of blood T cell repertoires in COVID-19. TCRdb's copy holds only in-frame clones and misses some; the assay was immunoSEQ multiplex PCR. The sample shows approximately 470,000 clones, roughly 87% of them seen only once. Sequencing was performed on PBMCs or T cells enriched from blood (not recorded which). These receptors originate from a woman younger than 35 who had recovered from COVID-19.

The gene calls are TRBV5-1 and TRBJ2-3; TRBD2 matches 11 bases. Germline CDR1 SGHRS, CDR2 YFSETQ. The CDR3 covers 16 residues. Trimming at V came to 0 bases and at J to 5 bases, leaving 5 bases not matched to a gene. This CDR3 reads CASSLGSGGAGDTQYF. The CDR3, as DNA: TGCGCCAGCAGCTTGGGTAGCGGGGGGGCCGGAGATACGCAGTATTTT.

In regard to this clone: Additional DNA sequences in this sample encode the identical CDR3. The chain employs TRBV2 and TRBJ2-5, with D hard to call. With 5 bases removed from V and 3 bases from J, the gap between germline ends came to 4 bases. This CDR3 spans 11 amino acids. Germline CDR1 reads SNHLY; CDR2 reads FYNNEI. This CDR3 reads CASSSEETQYF. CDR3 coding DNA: TGTGCCAGCAGTTCTGAAGAGACCCAGTACTTC.

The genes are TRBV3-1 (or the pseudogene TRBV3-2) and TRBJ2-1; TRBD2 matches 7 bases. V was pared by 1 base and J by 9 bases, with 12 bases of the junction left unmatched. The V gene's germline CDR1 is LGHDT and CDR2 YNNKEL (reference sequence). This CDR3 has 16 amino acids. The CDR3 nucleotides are TGTGCCAGCAGCCAAGTAATCGGGGGGATGATCAGTGAGCAGTTCTTC. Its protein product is CASSQVIGGMISEQFF.

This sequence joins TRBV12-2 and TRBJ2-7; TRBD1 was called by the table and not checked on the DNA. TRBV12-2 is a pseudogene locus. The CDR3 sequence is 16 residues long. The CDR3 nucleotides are TGTGCAAGTCGCTTAGAAGGGACAGACAGCTCCTACGAGCAGTACTTC. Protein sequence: CASRLEGTDSSYEQYF.

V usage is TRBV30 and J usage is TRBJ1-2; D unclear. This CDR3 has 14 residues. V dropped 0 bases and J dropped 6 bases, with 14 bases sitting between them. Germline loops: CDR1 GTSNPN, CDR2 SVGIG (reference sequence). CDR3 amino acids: CAWSVPGRWNGYTF. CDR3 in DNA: TGTGCCTGGAGTGTACCGGGGAGGTGGAATGGCTACACCTTC.

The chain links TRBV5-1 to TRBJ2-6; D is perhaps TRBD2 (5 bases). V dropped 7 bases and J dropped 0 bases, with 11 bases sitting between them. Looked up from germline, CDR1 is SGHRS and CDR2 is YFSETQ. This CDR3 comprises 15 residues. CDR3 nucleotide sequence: TGCGCCAGCCGTGAGGGCCTCTCTGGGGCCAACGTCCTGACTTTC. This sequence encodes CASREGLSGANVLTF.

The chain's CDR3 is CASYRTAGGEQYF. CDR3 coding DNA: TGTGCCAGCTATAGGACGGCCGGGGGCGAGCAGTACTTC. This rearrangement joins TRBV5-6 to TRBJ2-7; a possible D gene is TRBD2 (6 bases). The CDR3 is 13 residues long. Germline CDR1 SGHDT, CDR2 YYEEEE. Trimming removed 7 bases from V and 6 bases from J, with 17 bases in between.

CDR3 bases: TGTGCCAGCAGTTACTCGTTCGCCGGGGGTACGCAGTATTTT. This translates into CASSYSFAGGTQYF. The rearrangement links TRBV6-5 to TRBJ2-3, with a tentative D call TRBD2 (6 bases). V dropped 0 bases and J dropped 8 bases, with 12 bases sitting between them. CDR3 length equals 14 residues. Germline V gene data show CDR1 as MNHEY and CDR2 as SVGAGI.

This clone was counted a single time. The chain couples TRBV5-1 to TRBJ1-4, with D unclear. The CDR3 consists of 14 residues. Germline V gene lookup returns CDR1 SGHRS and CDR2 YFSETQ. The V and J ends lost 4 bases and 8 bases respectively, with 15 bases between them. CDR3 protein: CASSHRGYGEKLFF. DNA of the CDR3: TGCGCCAGCAGCCACCGGGGATATGGGGAAAAACTGTTTTTT.

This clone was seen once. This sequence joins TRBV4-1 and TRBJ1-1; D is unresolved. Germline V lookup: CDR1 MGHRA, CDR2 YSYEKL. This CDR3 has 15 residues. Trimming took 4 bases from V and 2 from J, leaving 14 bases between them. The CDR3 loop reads CASSRLVGFNTEAFF. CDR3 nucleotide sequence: TGCGCCAGCAGCCGTTTAGTCGGGTTTAACACTGAAGCTTTCTTT.

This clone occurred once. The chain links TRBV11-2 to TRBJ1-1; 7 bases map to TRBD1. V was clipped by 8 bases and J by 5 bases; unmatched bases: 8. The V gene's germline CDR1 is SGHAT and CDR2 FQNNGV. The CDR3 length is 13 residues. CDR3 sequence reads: CASGPQGKTEAFF. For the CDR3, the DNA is TGTGCCAGCGGACCACAGGGGAAGACTGAAGCTTTCTTT.

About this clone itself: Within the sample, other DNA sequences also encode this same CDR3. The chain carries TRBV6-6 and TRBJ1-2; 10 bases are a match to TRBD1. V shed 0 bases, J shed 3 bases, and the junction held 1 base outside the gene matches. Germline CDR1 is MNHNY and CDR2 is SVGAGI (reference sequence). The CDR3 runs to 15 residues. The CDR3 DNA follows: TGTGCCAGCAGTTACTCTGGGACAGGGGACTATGGCTACACCTTC. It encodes CASSYSGTGDYGYTF.

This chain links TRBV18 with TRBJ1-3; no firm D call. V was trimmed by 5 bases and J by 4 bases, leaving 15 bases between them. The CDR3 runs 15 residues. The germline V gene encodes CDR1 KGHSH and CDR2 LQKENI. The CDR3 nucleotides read TGTGCCAGCTCATCTACTACATCTCAGGGAAACACCATATATTTT. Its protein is CASSSTTSQGNTIYF.

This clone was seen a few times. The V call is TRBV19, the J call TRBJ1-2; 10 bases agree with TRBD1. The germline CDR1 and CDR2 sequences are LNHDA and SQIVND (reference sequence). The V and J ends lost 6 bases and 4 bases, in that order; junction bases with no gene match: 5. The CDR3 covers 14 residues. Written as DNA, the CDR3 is TGTGCCAGTAGCCCGACAGGGGGCCCCTATGGCTACACCTTC. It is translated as CASSPTGGPYGYTF.

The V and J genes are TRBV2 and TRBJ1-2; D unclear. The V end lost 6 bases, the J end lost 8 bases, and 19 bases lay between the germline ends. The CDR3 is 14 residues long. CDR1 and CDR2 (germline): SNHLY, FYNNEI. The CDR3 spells CASSIFPRPGGYTF. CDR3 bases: TGTGCCAGCAGCATCTTCCCTCGGCCCGGGGGCTACACCTTC.

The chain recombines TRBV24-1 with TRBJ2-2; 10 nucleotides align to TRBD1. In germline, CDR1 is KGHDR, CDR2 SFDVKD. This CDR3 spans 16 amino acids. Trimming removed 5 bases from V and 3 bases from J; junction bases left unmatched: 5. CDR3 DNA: TGTGCCACCAGTGCCCCGGACAGGGGGGACACCGGGGAGCTGTTTTTT. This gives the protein CATSAPDRGDTGELFF.

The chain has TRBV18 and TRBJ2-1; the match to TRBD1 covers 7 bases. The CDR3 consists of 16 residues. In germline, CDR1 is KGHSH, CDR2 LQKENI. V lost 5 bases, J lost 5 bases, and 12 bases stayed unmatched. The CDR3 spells CASSSIGQVYDNEQFF. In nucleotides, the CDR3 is TGTGCCAGCTCATCAATTGGACAGGTCTATGACAATGAGCAGTTCTTC.

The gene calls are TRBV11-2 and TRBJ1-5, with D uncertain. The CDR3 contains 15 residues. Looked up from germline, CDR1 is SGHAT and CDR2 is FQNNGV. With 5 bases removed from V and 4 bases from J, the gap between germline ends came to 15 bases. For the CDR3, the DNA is TGTGCCAGCAGCACAGAAGGACGGGAGAATCAGCCCCAGCATTTT. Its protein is CASSTEGRENQPQHF.

In DNA, the CDR3 is TGTGCTAGTGGGACAGGGATGACTAATGAAAAACTGTTTTTT. Translation: CASGTGMTNEKLFF. This rearrangement joins TRBV12-5 to TRBJ1-4; 7 bases line up with TRBD1. The CDR3 has 14 residues. Germline V CDR1 and CDR2: LGHNT, FRNRAP. The V and J ends lost 6 bases and 2 bases, in that order; junction bases with no gene match: 3.

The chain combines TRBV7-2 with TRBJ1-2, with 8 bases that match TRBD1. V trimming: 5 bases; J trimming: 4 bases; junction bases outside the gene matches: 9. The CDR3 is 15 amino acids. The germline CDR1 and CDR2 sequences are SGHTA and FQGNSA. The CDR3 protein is CASSLNQGAFYGYTF. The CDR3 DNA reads TGTGCCAGCAGCCTTAACCAGGGGGCTTTCTATGGCTACACCTTC.

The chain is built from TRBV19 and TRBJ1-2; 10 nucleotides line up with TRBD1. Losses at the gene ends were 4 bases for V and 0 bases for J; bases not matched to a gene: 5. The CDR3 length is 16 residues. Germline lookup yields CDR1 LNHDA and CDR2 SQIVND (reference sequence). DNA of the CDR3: TGTGCCAGTAGTAGGGACAGGGGATCACCTAACTATGGCTACACCTTC. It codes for CASSRDRGSPNYGYTF.

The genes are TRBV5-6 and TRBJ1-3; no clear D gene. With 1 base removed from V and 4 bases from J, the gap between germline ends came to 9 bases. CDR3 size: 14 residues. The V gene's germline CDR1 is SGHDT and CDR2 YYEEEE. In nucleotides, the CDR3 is TGTGCCAGCAGCTTGAACATTTTAGGAAACACCATATATTTT. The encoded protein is CASSLNILGNTIYF.